This T cell receptor beta chain is from a study of shared clonotypes between healthy human individuals. Germline V gene data show CDR1 as SNHLY and CDR2 as FYNNEI. The V end was cut by 8 bases, the J end by 5 bases, with 18 bases between. This CDR3 region has 14 residues. Here immunoSEQ multiplex PCR was the method, and the copy in TCRdb shows in-frame clones only, minus some. The sample includes about 79,000 clones, over 55% of them seen just once. The V call is TRBV2, the J call TRBJ1-2, with D maybe TRBD1 (5 bases). Material for sequencing was memory CD8+ T cells sorted from blood. Subset given: CD45RO+ cells pooled with CCR7-negative TemRA cells. This sequence was found in a man aged 25-45 years in good health. CDR3 in amino acids: CASYRDSPIYGYTF. CDR3 in DNA: TGTGCCAGCTACCGAGACAGTCCAATATATGGCTACACCTTC.